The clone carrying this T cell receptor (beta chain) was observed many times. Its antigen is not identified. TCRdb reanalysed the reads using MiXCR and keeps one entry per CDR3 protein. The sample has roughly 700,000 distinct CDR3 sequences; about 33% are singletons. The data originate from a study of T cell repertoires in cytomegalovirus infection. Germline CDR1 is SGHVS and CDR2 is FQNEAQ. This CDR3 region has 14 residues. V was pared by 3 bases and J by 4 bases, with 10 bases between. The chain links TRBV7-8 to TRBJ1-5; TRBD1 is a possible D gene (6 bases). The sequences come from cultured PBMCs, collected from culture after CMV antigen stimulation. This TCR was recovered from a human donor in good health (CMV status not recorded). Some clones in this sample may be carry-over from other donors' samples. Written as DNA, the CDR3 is TGTGCCAGCAGCTTCGGACAGCAAAATCAGCCCCAGCATTTT. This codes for CASSFGQQNQPQHF.